Below, 32 T cell receptor beta chains from the same sample are listed, as sequenced in a study of regulatory T cells in long-lasting Graves disease. Time point indicated: persistent/refractory GD, antithyroid drugs over 5 years with positive TRAb. From RNA extracted from PBMCs, the TCR library was made. The TCR beta library used iRepertoire HTBI primers with Arm-PCR amplification of CDR3. Each CDR3 protein is one row after TCRdb ran MiXCR on the multiplex PCR reads. The table records approximately 690,000 distinct CDR3 sequences, roughly 30% of them present only once. Material: peripheral blood mononuclear cells (PBMCs), obtained when the disease was refractory, from a patient treated with antithyroid drugs. The receptors originated from a female donor with Graves disease.

This clonotype was counted ten times or more. V and J are TRBV20-1 and TRBJ2-5, with 11 bases lining up with TRBD2. Looked up from germline, CDR1 is DFQATT and CDR2 is SNEGSKA (reference sequence). The ends lost 1 base at V and 3 bases at J; junction bases unmatched: 4. This CDR3 has 15 residues. The CDR3 spells CSARGLAGKEETQYF. The CDR3, as DNA: TGCAGTGCTAGAGGACTAGCGGGGAAAGAAGAGACCCAGTACTTC.

The chain has TRBV24-1 and TRBJ2-1; 10 positions agree with TRBD2. V shed 9 bases and J 8 bases; nucleotides not matched to a gene: 6. The length of the CDR3 is 13 residues. In germline, CDR1 is KGHDR, CDR2 SFDVKD. The CDR3 DNA reads as TGTGCCACCTCTAGCGGGAGTAGAGATGAGCAGTTCTTC. Amino acids: CATSSGSRDEQFF.

J is TRBJ2-2 and V is TRBV20-1; 7 nucleotides align to TRBD2. This CDR3 has 13 residues. The junction had 2 bases not matched to a gene; V was cut back by 5 bases and J by 2 bases. The V gene's germline CDR1 is DFQATT and CDR2 SNEGSKA (reference sequence). In DNA form, the CDR3 reads TGCAGTGCTCTAGCGGTAAACACCGGGGAGCTGTTTTTT. Its protein is CSALAVNTGELFF.

The chain employs TRBV2 and TRBJ2-2; 10 nucleotides align to TRBD1. This CDR3 is 14 amino acids long. With 7 bases clipped from V and 7 bases from J, the junction kept 6 bases outside the gene matches. Germline CDR1 and CDR2: SNHLY and FYNNEI. CDR3 sequence reads: CASIGGQGVGELFF. CDR3 nucleotides: TGTGCCAGCATAGGTGGACAGGGGGTCGGGGAGCTGTTTTTT.

The chain combines TRBV10-3 with TRBJ1-3; D is uncertain. The CDR3 runs to 14 residues. Trimming removed 4 bases at V and 4 bases at J, with 11 bases between. Germline V gene data show CDR1 as ENHRY and CDR2 as SYGVKD. CDR3: CAISGRGSGNTIYF. The CDR3 nucleotides are TGTGCCATCAGTGGACGAGGGAGCGGAAACACCATATATTTT.

The CDR3 is CSARTSFRGTAEAFF. In nucleotides, the CDR3 is TGCAGTGCTAGGACTTCGTTCCGCGGAACGGCTGAAGCTTTCTTT. This rearrangement joins TRBV20-1 to TRBJ1-1; D not resolved. The CDR3 totals 15 residues. The germline V and J ends were trimmed by 3 bases and 6 bases, with 20 bases remaining between them. Germline V gives CDR1 DFQATT, CDR2 SNEGSKA (reference sequence).

This rearrangement joins TRBV7-6 to TRBJ2-7, with 13 bases that match TRBD2. V lost 5 bases, J lost 2 bases, and 9 bases stayed unmatched. This CDR3 spans 17 amino acids. Germline loops: CDR1 SGHVS, CDR2 FNYEAQ. The CDR3 DNA reads as TGTGCCAGCAGCCCTGGACTAGCGGGAGCCCGGACCTACGAGCAGTACTTC. Translation gives CASSPGLAGARTYEQYF.

Comment on this clonotype: A much larger clone lies a single base off, so this may be a read error. The rearrangement joins TRBV2 to TRBJ1-2; no clear D gene. There are 13 residues in the CDR3. The V gene's germline CDR1 is SNHLY and CDR2 FYNNEI. CDR3 coding DNA: TGTGCCTGCAGTGAATACGTCTCCTATGGCTACACCTTC. The encoded protein is CACSEYVSYGYTF.

The J gene is TRBJ1-2, the V gene TRBV15; D unresolved. With 1 base removed from V and 2 bases from J, the gap between germline ends came to 14 bases. This CDR3 contains 16 residues. Germline V gene sequence: CDR1 LNHNV, CDR2 YYDKDF (reference sequence). CDR3 loop: CATSRVRTTSNYGYTF. CDR3 nucleotides: TGTGCCACCAGCAGAGTACGGACGACAAGCAACTATGGCTACACCTTC.

The rearrangement uses TRBV20-1 and TRBJ1-6; possible D gene TRBD1, 5 bases. Germline assignment: CDR1 DFQATT and CDR2 SNEGSKA (reference sequence). V lost 5 bases and J lost 10, with 24 bases in between. The CDR3 is 16 residues long. CDR3 DNA sequence: TGCAGTGCTCCCCGCTCAGACAGCCCGTTTCTCTCACCCCTCCACTTT. Protein sequence: CSAPRSDSPFLSPLHF.

Regarding this clonotype: This may arise from a read error, as a much more abundant clone is one base away. The chain has TRBV11-2 and TRBJ2-5, with 8 bases aligning to TRBD2. Germline loops: CDR1 SGHAT, CDR2 FQNNGV. CDR3 size: 13 residues. CDR3 bases: TGTGCCAGCAGCTCCCCGGGGGGGGAGACCCAGCACTTC. This gives the protein CASSSPGGETQHF.

V is TRBV29-1 and J is TRBJ1-2, with D uncertain. The CDR3 runs to 11 residues. Trimming took 4 bases from V and 3 from J, leaving 6 bases between them. CDR1 is SQVTM, CDR2 ANQGSEA, per germline. CDR3 protein: CSVGGDYGYTF. For the CDR3, the DNA is TGCAGCGTTGGGGGAGACTATGGCTACACCTTC.

This clonotype has just a few counts. J is TRBJ2-7 and V is TRBV5-1; TRBD1 agrees at 10 bases. In germline, CDR1 is SGHRS, CDR2 YFSETQ. This CDR3 is 16 amino acids long. V dropped 4 bases and J dropped 5; count of bases not matched to a gene: 12. This CDR3 is CASSEVAGTGVDEQYF. The CDR3 region has the DNA TGCGCCAGCAGCGAAGTTGCGGGGACAGGGGTAGACGAGCAGTACTTC.

This clonotype showed up many times. This chain uses TRBV2 with TRBJ1-1, with a tentative D call TRBD1 (6 bases). Germline CDR1 and CDR2: SNHLY and FYNNEI. Trimming left V 5 bases short and J 3 bases short, with 10 bases between. This CDR3 region has 13 residues. DNA for the CDR3: TGTGCCAGCAGTTACAGGGCGGACACTGAAGCTTTCTTT. This sequence encodes CASSYRADTEAFF.

The chain combines TRBV20-1 with TRBJ1-5; 7 positions match TRBD1. Unmatched junction bases numbered 5, after V lost 6 bases and J lost 3 bases. Germline CDR1 is DFQATT and CDR2 is SNEGSKA (reference sequence). The CDR3 covers 13 residues. As DNA, the CDR3 is TGCAGTGCCTCGACAGGGCCCAATCAGCCCCAGCATTTT. Translating gives CSASTGPNQPQHF.

The rearrangement uses TRBV30 and TRBJ1-5, with a tentative D call TRBD1 (5 bases). From germline, CDR1 is GTSNPN and CDR2 SVGIG (reference sequence). Trimming pared 4 bases from V and 2 bases from J, leaving 15 bases between. The CDR3 contains 15 residues. The CDR3 bases are TGTGCCTGGACTTATCCCGGGGCTGGCAATCAGCCCCAGCATTTT. Translating gives CAWTYPGAGNQPQHF.

The table lists this clonotype with many counts. The chain joins TRBV6-1 to TRBJ1-2, with D perhaps TRBD1 (6 bases). Trimming left V 6 bases short and J 3 bases short, with 11 bases between. The CDR3 has 13 residues. Per the germline V gene, CDR1 is MNHNS and CDR2 is SASEGT. CDR3 bases: TGTGCCAGCAGGCGGGGACAAGACTATGGCTACACCTTC. It yields the protein CASRRGQDYGYTF.

This clonotype was detected a few times. The V gene is TRBV6-1, the J gene TRBJ1-2; 9 bases are shared with TRBD1. Germline V gene lookup returns CDR1 MNHNS and CDR2 SASEGT. The CDR3 has 13 residues. Germline trimming cut 6 bases from V and 6 bases from J; bases unmatched to any gene: 5. CDR3: CASRGTGGHGYTF. As DNA, the CDR3 is TGTGCCAGCAGGGGTACAGGGGGCCATGGCTACACCTTC.

This clonotype has more than one count but fewer than ten. The chain combines TRBV25-1 with TRBJ1-4; D remains ambiguous. The V gene lost 6 bases and the J gene lost 5 bases, with 13 bases spanning the gap. CDR1 and CDR2 (germline): MGHDK, SYGVNS. The CDR3 runs 14 residues. The CDR3 DNA follows: TGTGCCAGCAGCCCCCCCGACGCAAATGAAAAACTGTTTTTT. Residues: CASSPPDANEKLFF. The full variable domain, with the rest looked up from reference TRBV25-1 and TRBJ1-4, is EADIYQTPRYLVIGTGKKITLECSQTMGHDKMYWYQQDPGMELHLIHYSYGVNSTEKGDLSSESTVSRIRTEHFPLTLESARPSHTSQYLCASSPPDANEKLFFGSGTQLSVL.

The chain couples TRBV28 to TRBJ1-1; 9 nucleotides line up with TRBD1. The CDR3 extends over 14 amino acids. Unmatched junction bases numbered 11, after V lost 4 bases and J lost 11 bases. In germline, CDR1 is MDHEN, CDR2 SYDVKM. CDR3 bases: TGTGCCAGCAGTTCCGGGACAGGGATCCCCGACGCTTTCTTT. Residues: CASSSGTGIPDAFF.

This clonotype was recorded at least ten times. The chain has TRBV3-1 and TRBJ2-5; D ambiguous. The CDR3 spans 11 residues. CDR1 is LGHDT and CDR2 is YNNKEL in the germline V gene (reference sequence). Trimming shortened V by 3 bases and J by 2 bases, and 1 base separated the two germline ends. The CDR3: CASSQQETQYF. The CDR3 DNA reads TGTGCCAGCAGCCAGCAAGAGACCCAGTACTTC.

The chain has TRBV7-2 and TRBJ2-7; TRBD2 might be the D (6 bases). The CDR3 runs 15 residues. Germline CDR1 SGHTA, CDR2 FQGNSA. V was trimmed by 1 base and J by 1 base, leaving 11 bases between them. The CDR3 nucleotides are TGTGCCAGCAGCTTAGTTGCGGAGGGGTCCTACGAGCAGTACTTC. It codes for CASSLVAEGSYEQYF.

The table lists this clonotype with many counts. The genes are TRBV2 and TRBJ1-1; no clear D. The CDR3 runs to 13 residues. Looked up from germline, CDR1 is SNHLY and CDR2 is FYNNEI. Trimming removed 6 bases at V and 0 bases at J, with 8 bases between. The CDR3 region is CASRQSLNTEAFF. The DNA of the CDR3 is TGTGCCAGCAGACAGAGTTTGAACACTGAAGCTTTCTTT.

Many counts were recorded for this clonotype. The chain uses TRBV29-1 and TRBJ2-5; D perhaps matches TRBD1 (6 bases). Trimming cost V 0 bases and J 1 base, with 9 bases left between them. The CDR3 consists of 14 residues. Germline lookup yields CDR1 SQVTM and CDR2 ANQGSEA. CDR3 nucleotide sequence: TGCAGCGTTGAAGACAGGGGCCTCCAAGAGACCCAGTACTTC. Amino acid sequence: CSVEDRGLQETQYF. Looking up the rest from reference TRBV29-1 and TRBJ2-5 gives the full variable domain: SAVISQKPSRDICQRGTSLTIQCQVDSQVTMMFWYRQQPGQSLTLIATANQGSEATYESGFVIDKFPISRPNLTFSTLTVSNMSPEDSSIYLCSVEDRGLQETQYFGPGTRLLVL.

The sample holds a few counts of this clonotype. The V and J genes are TRBV27 and TRBJ1-1; the D is unclear. Germline CDR1 and CDR2: MNHEY and SMNVEV (reference sequence). V was clipped by 10 bases and J by 1 base, with 19 bases between them. CDR3 size: 15 residues. Here the CDR3 DNA reads TGTGCCACTAAGGCGGTCGCGTGGGGGAACACTGAAGCTTTCTTT. Protein: CATKAVAWGNTEAFF.

This clonotype was counted a few times. The V and J genes are TRBV20-1 and TRBJ2-7; 9 bases align to TRBD2. The CDR3 contains 13 residues. Germline V lookup: CDR1 DFQATT, CDR2 SNEGSKA (reference sequence). J gave up 1 base and V 6 bases, and 4 bases lay outside the gene matches. Here the CDR3 reads CSAMTSGSYEQYF. The CDR3 nucleotides read TGCAGTGCAATGACTAGCGGTTCCTACGAGCAGTACTTC.

The chain couples TRBV11-3 to TRBJ2-1; D is ambiguous. Deletions cut 7 bases from V and 6 bases from J, with 16 bases between. The CDR3 sequence is 14 residues long. Germline CDR1 and CDR2: SGHNT and YENEEA. CDR3 sequence (DNA): TGTGCCAGCAAAGCCGGGTCATCGGTCAATGAGCAGTTCTTC. This encodes CASKAGSSVNEQFF. Together with reference TRBV11-3 and TRBJ2-1, the CDR3 gives the full variable domain: EAGVVQSPRYKIIEKKQPVAFWCNPISGHNTLYWYLQNLGQGPELLIRYENEEAVDDSQLPKDRFSAERLKGVDSTLKIQPAELGDSAVYLCASKAGSSVNEQFFGPGTRLTVL.

The chain links TRBV12-3 or TRBV12-4 to TRBJ2-7; 12 bases align to TRBD2. After removal of 6 bases from V and 3 bases from J, the junction contained 6 bases not matched to a gene. The CDR3 loop spans 15 amino acids. The CDR3 DNA follows: TGTGCCAGCAGCCCCCTAGCGGGAGGGGACTACGAGCAGTACTTC. Protein product: CASSPLAGGDYEQYF.

This chain uses TRBV15 with TRBJ1-5, with TRBD1 matching 7 bases. The CDR3 loop spans 18 amino acids. The trim removed 0 bases at V and 8 bases at J, leaving 16 bases unmatched. Germline V lookup: CDR1 LNHNV, CDR2 YYDKDF (reference sequence). The CDR3 loop is CATSRDLQGTTLKEPQHF. CDR3 coding DNA: TGTGCCACCAGCAGAGACCTACAGGGGACCACCCTCAAAGAGCCCCAGCATTTT.

The gene calls are TRBV30 and TRBJ2-7; 7 nucleotides align to TRBD1. V lost 0 bases and J lost 0; bases outside the gene matches: 2. Per germline, CDR1 GTSNPN and CDR2 SVGIG (reference sequence). The CDR3 length is 14 residues. The CDR3 DNA is TGTGCCTGGAGTGTAGGGACAGACTCCTACGAGCAGTACTTC. This sequence encodes CAWSVGTDSYEQYF.

CDR3 in amino acids: CASGPTGQGIYEQYF. The CDR3 region has the DNA TGTGCTAGTGGCCCCACCGGACAGGGAATCTACGAGCAGTACTTC. The chain couples TRBV12-5 to TRBJ2-7, with TRBD1 identical over 8 bases. This CDR3 contains 15 residues. Germline V lookup: CDR1 LGHNT, CDR2 FRNRAP. V was pared by 6 bases and J by 3 bases, with 10 bases of the junction left unmatched.

The chain combines TRBV10-3 with TRBJ2-7, with D unresolved. Germline CDR1 ENHRY, CDR2 SYGVKD. The CDR3 consists of 16 residues. Trimming shortened V by 0 bases and J by 0 bases, and 12 bases separated the two germline ends. Written as DNA, the CDR3 is TGTGCCATCAGTGAGTCGTTAGGCTCAAGCTCCTACGAGCAGTACTTC. It is translated as CAISESLGSSSYEQYF.